The 13 T cell receptor beta chains reported below all come from one sample, sequenced in a study of monozygotic twins with inflammatory bowel disease. Following a re-call of the 5' RACE reads, TCRdb has one entry per CDR3 protein and lacks DNA. The table for this sample gives just over 300,000 distinct CDR3 sequences. Sequences were obtained from blood. Receptor source: a human donor with ulcerative colitis or Crohn's disease, or a healthy co-twin of an affected twin (not recorded which).

The chain recombines TRBV5-1 with TRBJ2-1; TCRdb outputs TRBD1, but without DNA this stays unchecked. Germline lookup yields CDR1 SGHRS and CDR2 YFSETQ. This CDR3 has 12 residues. CDR3 residues: CASSEGGLEQFF.

V gene TRBV20-1 combines with J gene TRBJ2-4; the D call of TRBD1 rests on TCRdb alone, since no DNA is present to check it. This CDR3 region has 13 residues. Germline lookup yields CDR1 DFQATT and CDR2 SNEGSKA (reference sequence). The CDR3: CSAREGRENIQYF.

V gene TRBV20-1 combines with J gene TRBJ1-5; as DNA is missing, the TRBD1 call by TCRdb cannot be tested. Germline loops: CDR1 DFQATT, CDR2 SNEGSKA (reference sequence). The CDR3 runs to 14 residues. CDR3 loop: CSARRTGESQPQHF.

This chain connects TRBV7-9 to TRBJ1-6; the TRBD1 assignment by TCRdb is unverifiable without DNA. This CDR3 has 16 amino acids. Germline assignment: CDR1 SEHNR and CDR2 FQNEAQ (reference sequence). CDR3 amino acids: CASSFLTGTAGSPLHF.

The V gene is TRBV7-2, the J gene TRBJ1-5; the TCRdb call, TRBD1, lacks DNA for checking. Germline assignment: CDR1 SGHTA and CDR2 FQGNSA. The CDR3 is made up of 15 amino acids. The CDR3 protein is CASRSTLGGSQPQHF. The entire variable domain, with the rest obtained from reference TRBV7-2 and TRBJ1-5, is as follows: GAGVSQSPSNKVTEKGKDVELRCDPISGHTALYWYRQSLGQGLEFLIYFQGNSAPDKSGLPSDRFSAERTGGSVSTLTIQRTQQEDSAVYLCASRSTLGGSQPQHFGDGTRLSIL.

V gene TRBV25-1 combines with J gene TRBJ2-5. This CDR3 comprises 14 residues. CDR1 and CDR2 (germline): MGHDK, SYGVNS. CDR3: CASSESGLRETQYF.

V gene TRBV18 combines with J gene TRBJ2-2; TCRdb indicates TRBD1, and absent DNA this call remains unverified. Germline CDR1 is KGHSH and CDR2 is LQKENI. This CDR3 is built from 15 residues. CDR3 residues: CASSEGQLNTGELFF. The full variable domain, with the rest looked up from reference TRBV18 and TRBJ2-2, is NAGVMQNPRHLVRRRGQEARLRCSPMKGHSHVYWYRQLPEEGLKFMVYLQKENIIDESGMPKERFSAEFPKEGPSILRIQQVVRGDSAAYFCASSEGQLNTGELFFGEGSRLTVL.

The chain has TRBV7-9 and TRBJ2-7; TCRdb designates TRBD2, a call that cannot be tested without DNA. CDR3 length equals 14 residues. Per the germline V gene, CDR1 is SEHNR and CDR2 is FQNEAQ (reference sequence). The CDR3 spells CASSWALTGYEQYF.

The V gene is TRBV29-1, the J gene TRBJ2-7; there is no DNA to check the TCRdb D call of TRBD2. This CDR3 is built from 18 residues. Germline CDR1 reads SQVTM; CDR2 reads ANQGSEA. The CDR3 is CSVEGPGLAGGNPYEQYF.

J is TRBJ1-6 and V is TRBV7-8; TCRdb proposes TRBD1, but this gene call is untestable without DNA. The germline gives CDR1 SGHVS, CDR2 FQNEAQ. The CDR3 runs to 18 residues. This CDR3 reads CASSPGRPGASYNSPLHF.

This chain connects TRBV5-1 to TRBJ2-2; TCRdb gives TRBD2 as the D gene, but with no DNA this cannot be confirmed. This CDR3 spans 19 amino acids. CDR1 is SGHRS and CDR2 is YFSETQ in the germline V gene. CDR3 loop: CASSFRLAYVDKPTGELFF.

The chain couples TRBV9 to TRBJ2-2; the TCRdb D gene call, TRBD1, has no DNA to confirm it. The CDR3 length is 16 residues. Germline assignment: CDR1 SGDLS and CDR2 YYNGEE. CDR3 amino acids: CASSDLGAGVTGELFF.

The rearrangement links TRBV11-3 to TRBJ2-1; the D call from TCRdb, TRBD2, cannot be confirmed without DNA. Per the germline V gene, CDR1 is SGHNT and CDR2 is YENEEA. The CDR3 is 16 residues long. The CDR3 sequence: CASSDPLAGVSNEQFF. Complete variable domain (other parts from reference TRBV11-3 and TRBJ2-1): EAGVVQSPRYKIIEKKQPVAFWCNPISGHNTLYWYLQNLGQGPELLIRYENEEAVDDSQLPKDRFSAERLKGVDSTLKIQPAELGDSAVYLCASSDPLAGVSNEQFFGPGTRLTVL.